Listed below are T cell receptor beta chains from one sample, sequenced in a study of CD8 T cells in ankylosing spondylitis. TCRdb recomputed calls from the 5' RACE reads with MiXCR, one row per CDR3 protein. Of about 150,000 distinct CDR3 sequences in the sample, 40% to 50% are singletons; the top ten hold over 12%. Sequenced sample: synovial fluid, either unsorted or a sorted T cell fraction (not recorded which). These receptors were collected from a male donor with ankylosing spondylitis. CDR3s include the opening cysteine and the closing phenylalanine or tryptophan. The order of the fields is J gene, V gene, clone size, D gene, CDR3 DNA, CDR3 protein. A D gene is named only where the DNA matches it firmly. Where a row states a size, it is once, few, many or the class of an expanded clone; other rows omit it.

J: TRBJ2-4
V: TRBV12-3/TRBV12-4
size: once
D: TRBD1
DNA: TGTGCCAGCAGTTTAGCCCGGGACAGGGCCCAAAACATTCAGTACTTC
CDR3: CASSLARDRAQNIQYF

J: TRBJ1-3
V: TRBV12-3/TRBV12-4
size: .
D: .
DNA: TGTGCCAGCAGTTTTTGGTACTCTGGAAACACCATATATTTT
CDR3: CASSFWYSGNTIYF

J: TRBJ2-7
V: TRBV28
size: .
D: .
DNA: TGTGCCAGCAGTTTATCATTTCGAGTGGCGGGGTGCGAGCAGTACTTC
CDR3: CASSLSFRVAGCEQYF

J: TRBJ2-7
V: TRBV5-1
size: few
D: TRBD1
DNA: TGCGCCAGCAGCGAGGGACAGGGGGTCCACGAGCAGTACTTC
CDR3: CASSEGQGVHEQYF

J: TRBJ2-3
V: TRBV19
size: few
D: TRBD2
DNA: TGTGCCAGTAGAGCTCTTAGCGGGGACACAGATACGCAGTATTTT
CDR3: CASRALSGDTDTQYF

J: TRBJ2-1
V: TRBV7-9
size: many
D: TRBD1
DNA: TGTGCCAGCAGCTTGGCCGGGACAGGGGATAACAATGAGCAGTTCTTC
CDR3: CASSLAGTGDNNEQFF

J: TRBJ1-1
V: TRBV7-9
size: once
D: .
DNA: TGTGCCAGCAGCCAAATGTGGTTCTTGAACACTGAAGCTTTCTTT
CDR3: CASSQMWFLNTEAFF

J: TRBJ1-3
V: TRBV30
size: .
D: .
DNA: TGTGCCTGGAGCTCAGGGAGCTCTGGAAACACCATATATTTT
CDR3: CAWSSGSSGNTIYF

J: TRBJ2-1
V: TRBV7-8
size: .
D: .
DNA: TGTGCCAGCAGCCAGAAAAGAGGGTTCTCCTACAATGAGCAGTTCTTC
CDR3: CASSQKRGFSYNEQFF

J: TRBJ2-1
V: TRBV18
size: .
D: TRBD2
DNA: TGTGCCAGCTCACCTCGACCGGGGGGGAGGCACTCCTACAATGAGCAGTTCTTC
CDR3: CASSPRPGGRHSYNEQFF

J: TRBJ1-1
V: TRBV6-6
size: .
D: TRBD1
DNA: TGTGCCAGCAGGGAATCACAGGGGACTGAAGCTTTCTTT
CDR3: CASRESQGTEAFF

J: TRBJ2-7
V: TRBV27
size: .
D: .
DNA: TGTGCCAGCAGTGTACAGGGCTTGGGAGCCTACGAGCAGTACTTC
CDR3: CASSVQGLGAYEQYF

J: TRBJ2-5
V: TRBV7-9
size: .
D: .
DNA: TGTGCCAGCAGCCCCCGTGGGCTGTTCAAAGAGACCCAGTACTTC
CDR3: CASSPRGLFKETQYF

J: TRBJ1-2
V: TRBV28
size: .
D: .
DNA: TGTGCCAGCAGTTTGACAGCCAGGGGTTATGGCTACACCTTC
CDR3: CASSLTARGYGYTF

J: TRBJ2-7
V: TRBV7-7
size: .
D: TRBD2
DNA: TGTGCCAGCAGTCCCGGGGGGGGGAGGGAGCAGTACTTC
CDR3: CASSPGGGREQYF

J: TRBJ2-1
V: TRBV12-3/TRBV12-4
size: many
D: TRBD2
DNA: TGTGCCAGCAGTTTGTGGGAGGGCGGGGATGAGCAGTTCTTC
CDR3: CASSLWEGGDEQFF

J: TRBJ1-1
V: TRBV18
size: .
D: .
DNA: TGTGCCAGCTCACCACCGGGGGTAAAGGCCCGAAGCACGAACACTGAAGCTTTCTTT
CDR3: CASSPPGVKARSTNTEAFF

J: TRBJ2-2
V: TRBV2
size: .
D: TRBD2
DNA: TGTGCCAGCAGCCCCGGGACTAGCGGGAGGGCCGGAGGGGAGCTGTTTTTT
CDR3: CASSPGTSGRAGGELFF

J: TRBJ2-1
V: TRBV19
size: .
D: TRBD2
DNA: TGTGCCAGTAGTATAAGCACTAGCGGTTACAATGAGCAGTTCTTC
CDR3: CASSISTSGYNEQFF

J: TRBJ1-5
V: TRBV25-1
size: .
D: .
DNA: TGTGCCAGCAGTGAGGAGGGAGTACGTCAGCCCCAGCATTTT
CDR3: CASSEEGVRQPQHF

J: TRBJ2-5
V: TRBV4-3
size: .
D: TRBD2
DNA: TGCGCCAGCAGCCGTTCGACTAGCTTTCAAGAGACCCAGTACTTC
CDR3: CASSRSTSFQETQYF

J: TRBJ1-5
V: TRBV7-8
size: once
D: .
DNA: TGTGCCAGCAGCTTATTGAAGCGTGGGAGGAGCAATCAGCCCCAGCATTTT
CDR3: CASSLLKRGRSNQPQHF

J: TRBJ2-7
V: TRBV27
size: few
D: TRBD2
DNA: TGTGCCAGCGCCTGGCGGGAGTCCTACGAGCAGTACTTC
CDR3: CASAWRESYEQYF

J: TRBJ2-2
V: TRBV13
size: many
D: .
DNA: TGTGCCAGCAGCATTGGGACGGGTAACACCGGGGAGCTGTTTTTT
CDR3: CASSIGTGNTGELFF

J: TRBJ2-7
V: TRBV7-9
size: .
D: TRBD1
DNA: TGTGCCAGCAGCCCGCCTTGGACAGGCACCTACGAGCAGTACTTC
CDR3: CASSPPWTGTYEQYF

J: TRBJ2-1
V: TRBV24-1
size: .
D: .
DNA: TGTGCCACCAGTGATTTGAGCGGCGCAGGCTACAATGAGCAGTTCTTC
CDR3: CATSDLSGAGYNEQFF

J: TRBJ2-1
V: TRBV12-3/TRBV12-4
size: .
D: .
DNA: TGTGCCAGCAGTGCTCCGGGACTTCCAGCCTCCTACAATGAGCAGTTCTTC
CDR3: CASSAPGLPASYNEQFF

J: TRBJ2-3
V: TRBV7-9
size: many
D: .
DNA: TGTGCCAGCAGCTTTCCTATAGCGCAACCGGGCACAGATACGCAGTATTTT
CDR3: CASSFPIAQPGTDTQYF

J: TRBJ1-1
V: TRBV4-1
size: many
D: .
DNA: TGCGCCAGCAGCCAAGCACACACTGAAGCTTTCTTT
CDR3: CASSQAHTEAFF

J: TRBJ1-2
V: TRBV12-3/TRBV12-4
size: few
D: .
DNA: TGTGCCAGCAGCCCTTCGGTATCTTCTAACTATGGCTACACCTTC
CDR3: CASSPSVSSNYGYTF

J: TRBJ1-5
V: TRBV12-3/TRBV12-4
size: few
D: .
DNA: TGTGCCAGCACCTGGGGTTTATTTAGCAATCAGCCCCAGCATTTT
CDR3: CASTWGLFSNQPQHF

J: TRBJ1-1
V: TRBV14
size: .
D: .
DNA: TGTGCCAGCAGCCCAGGGGTACACACTGAAGCTTTCTTT
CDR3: CASSPGVHTEAFF

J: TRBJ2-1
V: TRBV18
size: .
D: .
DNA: TGTGCCAGCTCACCCCCTAGTTACAATGAGCAGTTCTTC
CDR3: CASSPPSYNEQFF

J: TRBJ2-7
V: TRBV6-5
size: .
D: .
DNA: TGTGCCAGCAGTCTCGACTCGACGAGCTCCTACGAGCAGTACTTC
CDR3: CASSLDSTSSYEQYF

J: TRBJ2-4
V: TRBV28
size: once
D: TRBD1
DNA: TGTGCCAGCAGTCCACCGGGACAGTCACGAAACATTCAGTACTTC
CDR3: CASSPPGQSRNIQYF

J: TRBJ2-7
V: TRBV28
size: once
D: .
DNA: TGTGCCAGCAGACGTGGGGACTCCTACGAGCAGTACTTC
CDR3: CASRRGDSYEQYF

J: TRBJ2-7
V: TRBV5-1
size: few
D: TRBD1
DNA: TGCGCCAGCAGCTCCGGACAGGGAGAGCAGTACTTC
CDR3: CASSSGQGEQYF

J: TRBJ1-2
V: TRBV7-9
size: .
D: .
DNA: TGTGCCAGCAGAGCCCCAGGGATAGGGATATATGGCTACACCTTC
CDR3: CASRAPGIGIYGYTF

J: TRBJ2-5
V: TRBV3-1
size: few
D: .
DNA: TGTGCCAGCAGCCAAGAGTCGATGATTCAAGAGACCCAGTACTTC
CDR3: CASSQESMIQETQYF

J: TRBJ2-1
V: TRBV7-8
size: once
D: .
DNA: TGTGCCAGCAGCTCAGCAGGAGGGCGGGAGCAGTTCTTC
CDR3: CASSSAGGREQFF